This TCR beta chain was sequenced for a study of T cells in Graves' hyperthyroidism and ophthalmopathy. Regarding this clonotype: The conserved phenylalanine or tryptophan is not found at the CDR3 terminus, so this likely reflects a read error. Because the CDR3's place on the DNA is in doubt, the DNA is left out and the CDR3 is given as listed by TCRdb.

TCR beta CDR3 regions were amplified from RNA. Researchers ran a first-round RT-PCR on the TCR CDR3 using the HTBI primer set. TCRdb redid the calling of the multiplex PCR reads with MiXCR, one entry per CDR3 protein. The table shows roughly 580,000 distinct CDR3 sequences, with about 43% occurring only once. Per the germline V gene, CDR1 is LNHNV and CDR2 is YYDKDF (reference sequence). Counting both end residues, the CDR3 totals 11 amino acids. Uncontrolled infection, other autoimmune disease, pregnancy or lactation disqualified patients from enrolment. The diagnoses drew upon clinical symptoms, serum thyroxine and TRAb, thyroid ultrasound and orbital computed tomography.

The specimen sequenced was peripheral blood or thyroid tissue (not recorded which). The receptor was derived from a woman between 18 and 30 years old with Graves' hyperthyroidism. The chain carries TRBV15 and TRBJ1-6; the tabulated D call, TRBD1, remains unverified against the DNA. The CDR3 spells CATRGDRDHNY.